The present T cell receptor (beta chain) was sequenced within a study of blood T cell repertoires in COVID-19. For the study at large: The cDNA or gDNA used as material had been derived from T cells, B-cell-depleted T cells, or PBMCs.

Study processing details: The assay estimated nucleated cells by amplifying reference gene primers. Data came from immunoSEQ multiplex PCR; TCRdb stores just in-frame clones and leaves some out. The DNA gave D and trimming, while V, J and clone size come from that table. The sample includes about 150,000 clones, about 87% of them seen just once. The CDR3 has 17 residues. The V and J ends lost 5 bases and 3 bases, in that order; junction bases with no gene match: 12. Germline lookup yields CDR1 SGHVS and CDR2 FQNEAQ. The sequenced material came from peripheral blood. This chain joins TRBV7-8 and TRBJ2-7; 11 nucleotides line up with TRBD1. This receptor was taken from a woman in her forties or fifties with active or convalescent COVID-19. CDR3 sequence (DNA): TGTGCCAGCAGCGGGCGAAGGACAGGGGGCGCTTACTACGAGCAGTACTTC. It yields the protein CASSGRRTGGAYYEQYF.